This note documents a single T cell receptor (beta chain) sequence. Its antigen is not identified. This sample stems from a study of CXCR3-negative and CXCR3-positive naive CD8 T cells. Whole-study findings and limits: TRB CDR3s of CXCR3-positive naive cells were more hydrophobic than those of CXCR3-negative naive cells.

Germline V gene sequence: CDR1 MDHEN, CDR2 SYDVKM. The CDR3 has 16 amino acids. Triplicates of some 300,000 cells were sorted from each CD8+ T cell subset. The libraries of TRB cDNA were constructed through 5' RACE using UMI labels. From the 5' RACE reads, TCRdb lists one entry per CDR3 protein and no DNA. This sample's clone table lists tens of thousands of distinct CDR3 sequences. This TCR derives from a human donor in good health. Some clones in this sample may be carry-over from other donors' samples. V usage is TRBV28 and J usage is TRBJ2-3; lacking DNA, the TRBD2 call made by TCRdb goes unchecked. Sequenced sample: naive CXCR3+ CD8+ T cells from blood. Subset of the sample: CD45RO-CCR7+CD27+CD95- naive CD8+ T cells expressing CXCR3 (TNR3+). The CDR3 sequence: CASSLYTSGGSDTQYF.